One and the same sample provided the 18 T cell receptor beta chains below, sequenced in a study of identical twins. TCRdb reprocessed the 5' RACE reads with MiXCR, giving one entry per CDR3 protein. The sample has around 960,000 distinct CDR3 sequences; around 12% are singletons. These data were likewise used in another study, on yellow fever vaccine responses in identical twins.

The sequencing sample was made of PBMCs. All receptors derive from a woman between 18 and 29 years old in good health.

This clonotype was seen only a few times. The chain recombines TRBV7-2 with TRBJ2-3; 8 nucleotides agree with TRBD2. CDR1 is SGHTA and CDR2 is FQGNSA in the germline V gene. J gave up 6 bases and V 0 bases, and 11 bases lay outside the gene matches. The CDR3 contains 17 residues. CDR3 residues: CASSLAGTSPRGDTQYF. The CDR3 DNA reads TGTGCCAGCAGCTTAGCGGGGACTAGTCCGCGAGGGGATACGCAGTATTTT.

The V and J genes are TRBV6-5 and TRBJ1-5, with D tentatively TRBD1 (5 bases). This CDR3 contains 14 residues. Looked up from germline, CDR1 is MNHEY and CDR2 is SVGAGI. Trimming took off 6 bases at V and 6 bases at J, with 15 bases between the two ends. CDR3 DNA sequence: TGTGCCAGCAGCTACGAATGGGGGGGTCAGCCCCAGCATTTT. Residues: CASSYEWGGQPQHF.

This chain uses TRBV7-9 with TRBJ2-1; TRBD2 agrees at 9 bases. Germline trimming cut 6 bases from V and 8 bases from J; bases unmatched to any gene: 11. The CDR3 contains 15 residues. Germline loops: CDR1 SEHNR, CDR2 FQNEAQ (reference sequence). CDR3 nucleotides: TGTGCCAGCAGTCTGGACGGGACTAGCATCTATGAGCAGTTCTTC. Protein: CASSLDGTSIYEQFF.

The V gene is TRBV12-3 or TRBV12-4, the J gene TRBJ1-2, with D possibly matching TRBD1 (5 bases). This CDR3 has 14 residues. Trimming left V 3 bases short and J 0 bases short, with 8 bases between. CDR3 DNA: TGTGCCAGCAGTTTTCAGGGAACTAACTATGGCTACACCTTC. Its protein is CASSFQGTNYGYTF.

This chain uses TRBV6-1 with TRBJ1-2, with 7 bases lining up with TRBD1. Germline V gives CDR1 MNHNS, CDR2 SASEGT. The CDR3 covers 15 residues. The ends lost 6 bases at V and 3 bases at J; junction bases unmatched: 10. The CDR3, as DNA: TGTGCCAGCAGCGACGACAGGGTGACTTACTATGGCTACACCTTC. It is translated as CASSDDRVTYYGYTF.

This clonotype came up a few times. J is TRBJ2-3 and V is TRBV7-8, with TRBD2 matching 7 bases. Losses at the gene ends were 4 bases for V and 2 bases for J; bases not matched to a gene: 9. The CDR3 has 16 residues. Per the germline V gene, CDR1 is SGHVS and CDR2 is FQNEAQ. CDR3: CASSYRPGGSTDTQYF. CDR3 coding DNA: TGTGCCAGCAGCTACCGTCCCGGGGGGTCCACAGATACGCAGTATTTT.

This clonotype was seen a handful of times. The chain has TRBV5-1 and TRBJ2-2; TRBD2 matches at 10 bases. Per germline, CDR1 SGHRS and CDR2 YFSETQ. J was trimmed by 6 bases and V by 3 bases; bases with no gene match: 11. The CDR3 covers 17 residues. The CDR3 loop reads CASSSLLAGKVAGELFF. For the CDR3, the DNA is TGCGCCAGCAGCTCCCTACTAGCGGGGAAAGTTGCCGGGGAGCTGTTTTTT.

This clonotype was seen many times. This chain connects TRBV20-1 to TRBJ1-5; D uncertain. V lost 1 base and J 0 bases, leaving 4 bases between the germline ends. Germline CDR1 reads DFQATT; CDR2 reads SNEGSKA (reference sequence). The CDR3 has 13 residues. The CDR3 reads CSARGSSNQPQHF. CDR3 bases: TGCAGTGCTAGAGGATCTAGCAATCAGCCCCAGCATTTT.

The chain uses TRBV28 and TRBJ1-2; TRBD1 is a possible D gene (6 bases). The CDR3 spans 14 residues. Germline V gene data show CDR1 as MDHEN and CDR2 as SYDVKM. The V and J ends lost 7 bases and 0 bases respectively, with 12 bases between them. CDR3 sequence: CASKGGSTNYGYTF. CDR3 DNA sequence: TGTGCCAGCAAGGGGGGCAGCACTAACTATGGCTACACCTTC.

This clonotype was counted between two and nine times. The chain employs TRBV5-5 and TRBJ1-1, with a tentative D call TRBD1 (6 bases). From germline, CDR1 is SGHKS and CDR2 YYEKEE (reference sequence). The CDR3 runs to 15 residues. Trimming shortened V by 4 bases and J by 0 bases, and 13 bases separated the two germline ends. The CDR3 protein is CASSRDTDMNTEAFF. In DNA form, the CDR3 reads TGTGCCAGCAGCCGGGACACCGACATGAACACTGAAGCTTTCTTT. Using reference TRBV5-5 and TRBJ1-1 for the parts outside the CDR3, the full variable domain is DAGVTQSPTHLIKTRGQQVTLRCSPISGHKSVSWYQQVLGQGPQFIFQYYEKEERGRGNFPDRFSARQFPNYSSELNVNALLLGDSALYLCASSRDTDMNTEAFFGQGTRLTVV.

The V gene is TRBV29-1, the J gene TRBJ1-5, with D possibly TRBD1 on 6 matching bases. Germline CDR1 reads SQVTM; CDR2 reads ANQGSEA. V was clipped by 4 bases and J by 4 bases, with 8 bases between them. The CDR3 is 12 residues long. The CDR3 loop is CSVAGANQPQHF. The CDR3 nucleotides are TGCAGCGTTGCAGGGGCTAATCAGCCCCAGCATTTT.

CDR3 sequence reads: CASSPRTGGATDTQYF. CDR3 sequence (DNA): TGTGCCAGCAGCCCCCGGACTGGCGGTGCAACAGATACGCAGTATTTT. The V gene is TRBV7-9, the J gene TRBJ2-3; D perhaps matches TRBD2 (5 bases). The CDR3 contains 16 residues. Germline V gives CDR1 SEHNR, CDR2 FQNEAQ (reference sequence). V lost 5 bases, J lost 3 bases, and 18 bases lay in between.

The chain employs TRBV3-1 and TRBJ2-7, with 7 bases fitting TRBD1. Trimming took 4 bases from V and 0 from J; bases not matched to a gene: 9. The CDR3 totals 16 residues. Per germline, CDR1 LGHDT and CDR2 YNNKEL (reference sequence). The CDR3 DNA follows: TGTGCCAGCAGCCTTCCTGGACAGGAAAACTCCTACGAGCAGTACTTC. It codes for CASSLPGQENSYEQYF.

The chain couples TRBV5-1 to TRBJ2-5; perhaps TRBD2 as D (7 bases). Per germline, CDR1 SGHRS and CDR2 YFSETQ. The CDR3 totals 14 residues. Trimming cost V 3 bases and J 5 bases, with 14 bases left between them. CDR3 nucleotides: TGCGCCAGCAGCTCTCCACAGGGAGGGGAGACCCAGTACTTC. This gives the protein CASSSPQGGETQYF.

The rearrangement joins TRBV4-1 to TRBJ1-1, with 7 nucleotides matching TRBD1. This CDR3 is 18 amino acids long. V trimming: 0 bases; J trimming: 1 base; junction bases outside the gene matches: 11. Germline V gene lookup returns CDR1 MGHRA and CDR2 YSYEKL. The CDR3 spells CASSQDSAGGTTNTEAFF. In nucleotides, the CDR3 is TGCGCCAGCAGCCAAGATTCCGCAGGGGGAACAACGAACACTGAAGCTTTCTTT.

This clonotype has just one count. The chain joins TRBV28 to TRBJ2-7, with TRBD2 identical over 9 bases. The V and J ends lost 4 bases and 2 bases, in that order; junction bases with no gene match: 9. The CDR3 loop spans 16 amino acids. Germline values: CDR1 MDHEN, CDR2 SYDVKM. CDR3 bases: TGTGCCAGCAGTTGGGGTACTAGCGGGTCTACCTACGAGCAGTACTTC. Encoded protein: CASSWGTSGSTYEQYF.

The chain uses TRBV20-1 and TRBJ2-5, with 7 bases lining up with TRBD2. The length of the CDR3 is 14 residues. The germline V gene encodes CDR1 DFQATT and CDR2 SNEGSKA (reference sequence). The J segment lost 6 bases and the V segment lost 0 bases, leaving 7 bases of the junction unmatched. Here the CDR3 reads CSARDASGAQTQYF. The CDR3 nucleotides read TGCAGTGCTAGAGATGCCAGCGGGGCCCAGACCCAGTACTTC.

The V and J genes are TRBV20-1 and TRBJ2-3; 10 bases are a match to TRBD2. With V trimmed by 2 bases and J by 12 bases, 8 bases remained unmatched. The CDR3 runs 13 residues. Germline CDR1 and CDR2: DFQATT and SNEGSKA (reference sequence). CDR3 DNA sequence: TGCAGTGCTAGACCACCTAGCGGGAGTTCTCAGTATTTT. It encodes CSARPPSGSSQYF.